This T cell receptor (beta chain) was obtained from a study of neurological immune-mediated disorders. The study's findings and limits: Phylogenetic grouping put 18 of 34 multiple sclerosis patients' repertoires into one related-CDR3 cluster, a possible signature.

This clonotype showed up many times. Antigen: not known. TCRdb analysed the 5' RACE reads with MiXCR anew, one entry per CDR3 protein. The sample consists of 55,000 to 75,000 distinct CDR3 sequences, 5.2% of them appearing once. Looked up from germline, CDR1 is SGHRS and CDR2 is YFSETQ. This CDR3 contains 17 residues. V lost 1 base and J 7 bases, leaving 21 bases between the germline ends. Sequencing input: PBMCs. The rearrangement joins TRBV5-1 to TRBJ2-1, with D possibly matching TRBD2 (6 bases). The clonotype originates from a woman aged 25-40 years with multiple sclerosis. The CDR3 region has the DNA TGCGCCAGCAGCTTGCCGCGAATAGGAGGGTACGAAAATGAGCAGTTCTTC. This gives the protein CASSLPRIGGYENEQFF.